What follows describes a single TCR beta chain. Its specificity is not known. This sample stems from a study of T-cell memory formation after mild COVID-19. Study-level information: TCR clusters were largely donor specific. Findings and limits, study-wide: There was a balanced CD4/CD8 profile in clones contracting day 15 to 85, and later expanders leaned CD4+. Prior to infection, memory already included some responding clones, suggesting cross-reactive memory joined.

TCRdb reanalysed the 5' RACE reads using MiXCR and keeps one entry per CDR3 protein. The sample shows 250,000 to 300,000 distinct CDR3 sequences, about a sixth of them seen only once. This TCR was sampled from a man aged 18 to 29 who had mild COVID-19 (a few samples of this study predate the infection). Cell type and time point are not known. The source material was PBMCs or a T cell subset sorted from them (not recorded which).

The CDR3 is CASRRQGHTDTQYF. DNA for the CDR3: TGTGCCAGCAGAAGACAGGGCCACACAGATACGCAGTATTTT. The chain has TRBV6-5 and TRBJ2-3; TRBD1 matches 7 bases. V shed 6 bases and J 2 bases; nucleotides not matched to a gene: 5. The germline gives CDR1 MNHEY, CDR2 SVGAGI. CDR3 size: 14 residues.